These T cell receptor beta chains were read from a single sample in a study of metastatic and nonmetastatic thyroid tumors. Using MiXCR, TCRdb re-called clones from the PCR reads. The table records 25,000 to 35,000 clones, about 30% of them present only once. The sample taken for sequencing was blood. The source is a female donor with papillary thyroid cancer or a benign thyroid nodule (not recorded which). Some clones in this sample may be carry-over from other donors' samples. The CDR3 runs from the conserved cysteine through the conserved F or W. A D gene is named only where the DNA matches it firmly. Clone size, where shown, is once, few, many, or a class for clones that have expanded.

clone_size: many; j_call: TRBJ2-1; v_call: TRBV2; d_call: TRBD1; cdr3_aa: CASRGQGAYNEQFF; cdr3_nt: TGTGCCAGCAGGGGACAGGGGGCCTACAATGAGCAGTTCTTC
clone_size: many; j_call: TRBJ2-7; v_call: TRBV28; d_call: NA; cdr3_aa: CASRPDGYEQYF; cdr3_nt: TGTGCCAGCAGACCGGACGGATACGAGCAGTACTTC
clone_size: many; j_call: TRBJ2-7; v_call: TRBV20-1; d_call: TRBD2; cdr3_aa: CSAPWTSGSYEQYF; cdr3_nt: TGCAGTGCTCCTTGGACTAGCGGGAGCTACGAGCAGTACTTC
clone_size: few; j_call: TRBJ1-1; v_call: TRBV12-5; d_call: NA; cdr3_aa: CASGLGQGLAFF; cdr3_nt: TGTGCTAGTGGTTTGGGGCAGGGGTTAGCTTTCTTT
clone_size: few; j_call: TRBJ2-7; v_call: TRBV27; d_call: NA; cdr3_aa: CASSFKGGGADNYEQYF; cdr3_nt: TGTGCCAGCAGTTTTAAAGGGGGAGGAGCGGATAATTACGAGCAGTACTTC
clone_size: many; j_call: TRBJ1-1; v_call: TRBV5-4; d_call: NA; cdr3_aa: CASNERTATLNTEAFF; cdr3_nt: TGTGCCAGCAACGAACGGACAGCTACTCTAAACACTGAAGCTTTCTTT
clone_size: few; j_call: TRBJ2-5; v_call: TRBV29-1; d_call: TRBD2; cdr3_aa: CSVNSGITETQCF; cdr3_nt: TGCAGCGTTAATAGCGGGATTACAGAGACCCAGTGCTTC
clone_size: NA; j_call: TRBJ1-1; v_call: TRBV5-1; d_call: NA; cdr3_aa: CASLSQMNTEAFF; cdr3_nt: TGCGCCAGCCTCTCCCAGATGAACACTGAAGCTTTCTTT
clone_size: few; j_call: TRBJ1-2; v_call: TRBV19; d_call: NA; cdr3_aa: CASSIGGNGYTF; cdr3_nt: TGTGCCAGTAGTATAGGGGGAAACGGCTACACCTTC
clone_size: NA; j_call: TRBJ2-7; v_call: TRBV30; d_call: TRBD2; cdr3_aa: CAWMGLAGGAGAYEQYF; cdr3_nt: TGTGCCTGGATGGGACTAGCGGGAGGAGCGGGGGCCTACGAGCAGTACTTC
clone_size: few; j_call: TRBJ1-2; v_call: TRBV12-3/TRBV12-4; d_call: TRBD1; cdr3_aa: CASNSGTGPGGYTF; cdr3_nt: TGTGCCAGCAACTCCGGGACAGGACCGGGCGGCTACACCTTC
clone_size: few; j_call: TRBJ1-3; v_call: TRBV6-4; d_call: NA; cdr3_aa: CASSEASGNTIYF; cdr3_nt: TGTGCCAGCAGTGAAGCCTCTGGAAACACCATATATTTT
clone_size: many; j_call: TRBJ2-1; v_call: TRBV15; d_call: TRBD1; cdr3_aa: CATSRAGTGVNEQFF; cdr3_nt: TGTGCCACCAGCAGGGCCGGGACAGGGGTCAATGAGCAGTTCTTC
clone_size: NA; j_call: TRBJ1-5; v_call: TRBV19; d_call: NA; cdr3_aa: CASKNQPQHF; cdr3_nt: TGTGCCAGTAAGAATCAGCCCCAGCATTTT
clone_size: many; j_call: TRBJ2-7; v_call: TRBV6-1; d_call: TRBD2; cdr3_aa: CASSGDGTSGRAPYEQYF; cdr3_nt: TGTGCCAGCAGTGGTGACGGGACTAGCGGGAGAGCGCCCTACGAGCAGTACTTC
clone_size: NA; j_call: TRBJ1-6; v_call: TRBV6-1; d_call: NA; cdr3_aa: CASSVLDSYNSPLHF; cdr3_nt: TGTGCCAGCAGTGTCTTGGACAGCTATAATTCACCCCTCCACTTT
clone_size: NA; j_call: TRBJ2-7; v_call: TRBV20-1; d_call: NA; cdr3_aa: CSALGDLSYEQYF; cdr3_nt: TGCAGTGCCCTAGGGGACCTCTCCTACGAGCAGTACTTC
clone_size: NA; j_call: TRBJ2-7; v_call: TRBV20-1; d_call: NA; cdr3_aa: CSARGDLNYEQYF; cdr3_nt: TGCAGTGCTAGAGGGGACCTCAACTACGAGCAGTACTTC
clone_size: few; j_call: TRBJ2-3; v_call: TRBV19; d_call: TRBD2; cdr3_aa: CASTGLAFTDTQYF; cdr3_nt: TGTGCCAGTACGGGACTAGCCTTCACAGATACGCAGTATTTT
clone_size: few; j_call: TRBJ2-7; v_call: TRBV28; d_call: NA; cdr3_aa: CASSPYMWNGGLEQYF; cdr3_nt: TGTGCCAGCAGTCCGTATATGTGGAATGGGGGTCTCGAGCAGTACTTC
clone_size: many; j_call: TRBJ1-5; v_call: TRBV27; d_call: NA; cdr3_aa: CASRRAGNNQPQHF; cdr3_nt: TGTGCCAGCAGGAGGGCAGGGAACAATCAGCCCCAGCATTTT
clone_size: many; j_call: TRBJ2-7; v_call: TRBV6-5; d_call: NA; cdr3_aa: CASSRDRNSYEQYF; cdr3_nt: TGTGCCAGCAGCCGAGACAGGAACTCCTACGAGCAGTACTTC
clone_size: many; j_call: TRBJ2-3; v_call: TRBV7-8; d_call: NA; cdr3_aa: CASSLAPMRDTQYF; cdr3_nt: TGTGCCAGCAGCTTAGCTCCGATGAGGGATACGCAGTATTTT
clone_size: NA; j_call: TRBJ2-1; v_call: TRBV20-1; d_call: TRBD2; cdr3_aa: CSAPPGLAGAADEQFF; cdr3_nt: TGCAGTGCTCCACCCGGGCTAGCGGGAGCGGCGGATGAGCAGTTCTTC
clone_size: many; j_call: TRBJ1-3; v_call: TRBV5-1; d_call: NA; cdr3_aa: CASSATGSSGNTIYF; cdr3_nt: TGCGCCAGCAGCGCTACAGGGAGCTCTGGAAACACCATATATTTT
clone_size: NA; j_call: TRBJ2-3; v_call: TRBV27; d_call: NA; cdr3_aa: CASSSLTDTQCF; cdr3_nt: TGTGCCAGCAGTTCCCTCACAGATACGCAGTGCTTT
clone_size: many; j_call: TRBJ2-7; v_call: TRBV7-9; d_call: NA; cdr3_aa: CASSLPSLGAENSYEQYF; cdr3_nt: TGTGCCAGCAGCTTACCATCCCTTGGAGCGGAGAACTCCTACGAGCAGTACTTC
clone_size: NA; j_call: TRBJ2-7; v_call: TRBV6-1; d_call: TRBD1; cdr3_aa: CASSDSPGQGDGEQNF; cdr3_nt: TGTGCAAGCAGCGACAGTCCGGGACAGGGGGATGGCGAGCAGAACTTC
clone_size: many; j_call: TRBJ1-1; v_call: TRBV29-1; d_call: NA; cdr3_aa: CSVQVGGLNTEAFF; cdr3_nt: TGCAGCGTCCAAGTGGGAGGGCTCAACACTGAAGCTTTCTTT
clone_size: many; j_call: TRBJ2-2; v_call: TRBV11-3; d_call: TRBD1; cdr3_aa: CASSLYGQGAGSGTGELFF; cdr3_nt: TGTGCCAGCAGCTTATATGGGCAGGGGGCAGGGAGTGGCACCGGGGAGCTGTTTTTT
clone_size: NA; j_call: TRBJ2-7; v_call: TRBV20-1; d_call: TRBD2; cdr3_aa: CSARGLQTRTSGSLVVDEQYF; cdr3_nt: TGCAGTGCTAGAGGTTTACAAACTAGGACTAGCGGGAGCCTCGTCGTCGACGAGCAGTACTTC
clone_size: many; j_call: TRBJ1-5; v_call: TRBV28; d_call: TRBD1; cdr3_aa: CASSLWGGTGLQPQHF; cdr3_nt: TGTGCCAGCAGTTTATGGGGAGGGACAGGGCTACAGCCCCAGCATTTT
clone_size: NA; j_call: TRBJ2-6; v_call: TRBV28; d_call: NA; cdr3_aa: CASSLRPTISGANVPTF; cdr3_nt: TGTGCCAGCAGTTTACGCCCTACTATCTCTGGGGCCAACGTCCCGACTTTC